The 10 T cell receptor beta chains listed next were all sequenced from one sample in a study of graft-versus-host responses after intestinal transplantation. Their antigens remain unidentified. Assay: immunoSEQ multiplex PCR; the TCRdb copy retains only in-frame clones and omits some. The data show roughly 89,000 clones, with around 92% seen just once and over 0.08% held by the top ten. This material consisted of unstimulated CD4+ T cells sorted from spleen or lymph node cells, taken before intestinal transplant. Source of these receptors: a human donor who received an intestinal transplant.

The chain has TRBV7-2 and TRBJ1-6, with TRBD1 as a possible D gene (6 bases). Germline values: CDR1 SGHTA, CDR2 FQGNSA. The CDR3 has 15 residues. V was pared by 1 base and J by 8 bases, with 12 bases between. The CDR3 DNA follows: TGTGCCAGCAGCTTAGTTTCAGGGGTTGATTCACCCCTCCACTTT. This sequence encodes CASSLVSGVDSPLHF.

The V call is TRBV4-3, the J call TRBJ1-3; 12 bases agree with TRBD1. The CDR3 totals 19 residues. Germline assignment: CDR1 LGHNA and CDR2 YSLEER. The V gene end was trimmed by 0 bases and the J gene end by 8 bases; junction bases not matched to a gene: 14. The CDR3 coding sequence is TGCGCCAGCAGCCAAGATATCGCGGGGGGACAGGGGGCGGTTGACACCATATATTTT. It is translated as CASSQDIAGGQGAVDTIYF.

The V and J genes are TRBV7-9 and TRBJ2-7; D is uncertain. Germline V CDR1 and CDR2: SEHNR, FQNEAQ (reference sequence). V was trimmed by 5 bases and J by 7 bases, leaving 15 bases between them. There are 13 residues in the CDR3. The CDR3 loop reads CASSPPRGAEQYF. The CDR3 DNA is TGTGCCAGCAGCCCACCCCGAGGAGCGGAGCAGTACTTC.

The rearrangement uses TRBV11-2 and TRBJ2-6, with a possible D match to TRBD1 (6 bases). Germline V CDR1 and CDR2: SGHAT, FQNNGV. This CDR3 has 17 residues. The ends were cut back, 1 base at V and 0 bases at J, with 10 bases in the middle. The CDR3 DNA reads TGTGCCAGCAGCTTAGGGACAGCCTTCTCTGGGGCCAACGTCCTGACTTTC. It translates to CASSLGTAFSGANVLTF.

This chain connects TRBV5-1 to TRBJ1-1; D perhaps matches TRBD1 (6 bases). This CDR3 is built from 13 residues. The germline V and J ends were trimmed by 5 bases and 6 bases, with 14 bases remaining between them. Per germline, CDR1 SGHRS and CDR2 YFSETQ. The CDR3: CASRLSQGAEAFF. The DNA for the CDR3 is TGCGCCAGCAGGTTGTCACAGGGCGCTGAAGCTTTCTTT.

The V gene is TRBV18, the J gene TRBJ1-3; no definite D call. Trimming took off 5 bases at V and 0 bases at J, with 8 bases between the two ends. The CDR3 is made up of 14 amino acids. Germline V gives CDR1 KGHSH, CDR2 LQKENI. The DNA of the CDR3 is TGTGCCAGCTCAGGACTCGGCTCTGGAAACACCATATATTTT. This gives the protein CASSGLGSGNTIYF.

The genes are TRBV7-9 and TRBJ1-6; D is undetermined. V lost 5 bases and J lost 7, with 18 bases in between. In germline, CDR1 is SEHNR, CDR2 FQNEAQ (reference sequence). This CDR3 is 16 amino acids long. The CDR3 DNA follows: TGTGCCAGCAGCCAGCCGGTGGGTAGCGGGAATTCACCCCTCCACTTT. Amino acid sequence: CASSQPVGSGNSPLHF.

The chain combines TRBV7-7 with TRBJ2-3, with 10 positions matching TRBD2. The CDR3 contains 18 residues. Germline CDR1 SSHAT, CDR2 FNYEAQ (reference sequence). Germline trimming cut 5 bases from V and 2 bases from J; bases unmatched to any gene: 13. The CDR3 is CASSLRVPSGGHTDTQYF. Written as DNA, the CDR3 is TGTGCCAGCAGCCTCCGAGTTCCTAGCGGGGGACACACAGATACGCAGTATTTT. The full variable domain, completed using reference TRBV7-7 and TRBJ2-3, is GAGVSQSPRYKVTKRGQDVTLRCDPISSHATLYWYQQALGQGPEFLTYFNYEAQPDKSGLPSDRFSAERPEGSISTLTIQRTEQRDSAMYRCASSLRVPSGGHTDTQYFGPGTRLTVL.

The chain employs TRBV4-3 and TRBJ2-3; tentative D call: TRBD2 (7 bases). Germline assignment: CDR1 LGHNA and CDR2 YSLEER. The V gene lost 5 bases and the J gene lost 4 bases, with 19 bases spanning the gap. The CDR3 has 16 amino acids. In nucleotides, the CDR3 is TGCGCCAGCAGCGAAAGGGGGTTTCGGGGGGCAGATACGCAGTATTTT. This translates into CASSERGFRGADTQYF.

V is TRBV7-9 and J is TRBJ1-1; 9 bases are a match to TRBD1. The trim removed 5 bases at V and 7 bases at J, leaving 2 bases unmatched. The germline gives CDR1 SEHNR, CDR2 FQNEAQ (reference sequence). This CDR3 region has 12 residues. CDR3 sequence reads: CASSGTGYEAFF. In nucleotides, the CDR3 is TGTGCCAGCAGCGGGACAGGGTATGAAGCTTTCTTT.